This passage covers 5 T cell receptor beta chains from one sample sequenced in a study of blood T cells in healthy people across ages. The second PCR ran about 6 to 11 cycles with a sample-barcoded 5' primer and J-beta primers. One entry per CDR3 protein, called by TCRdb with MiXCR from the 5' RACE reads. The sample carries under 750,000 distinct CDR3 sequences, about 45% recorded once. Sequencing used blood. The receptors here all came from a man at least 80 years old in good health.

This clonotype was counted only a few times. The rearrangement links TRBV4-3 to TRBJ2-1, with unresolved D. The CDR3 contains 13 residues. The V end lost 1 base, the J end lost 10 bases, and 11 bases lay between the germline ends. Germline loops: CDR1 LGHNA, CDR2 YSLEER. The CDR3 nucleotides read TGCGCCAGCAGCCAAGTTTTCGATGGGGAGCAGTTCTTC. Its translation: CASSQVFDGEQFF.

The V gene is TRBV7-2, the J gene TRBJ1-4; D ambiguous. V gave up 2 bases and J gave up 6 bases, with 13 bases separating them. The CDR3 totals 15 residues. CDR1 and CDR2 (germline): SGHTA, FQGNSA. Here the CDR3 DNA reads TGTGCCAGCAGCTTATCTCCAGTAAGCGATGAAAAACTGTTTTTT. It specifies CASSLSPVSDEKLFF.

The gene calls are TRBV14 and TRBJ1-4; D call uncertain. This CDR3 is 16 amino acids long. Germline V gene lookup returns CDR1 SGHDN and CDR2 FVKESK. The germline V and J ends were trimmed by 5 bases and 2 bases, with 15 bases remaining between them. CDR3 residues: CASSDRVSATNEKLFF. CDR3 bases: TGTGCCAGCAGCGATAGGGTATCCGCTACTAATGAAAAACTGTTTTTT.

This clonotype has a handful of counts. The V and J genes are TRBV10-3 and TRBJ2-5; TRBD1 aligns across 10 bases. Germline assignment: CDR1 ENHRY and CDR2 SYGVKD. This CDR3 spans 14 amino acids. V lost 6 bases and J lost 5; bases outside the gene matches: 6. The CDR3 sequence is CAIRGQGSGETQYF. CDR3 coding DNA: TGTGCCATCAGGGGACAGGGGAGCGGGGAGACCCAGTACTTC.

The chain is built from TRBV7-9 and TRBJ1-1; D unresolved. The V gene lost 6 bases and the J gene lost 1 base, with 9 bases spanning the gap. The germline V gene encodes CDR1 SEHNR and CDR2 FQNEAQ (reference sequence). CDR3 length: 13 residues. CDR3 nucleotides: TGTGCCAGCAGTCAGGAGGCGAACACTGAAGCTTTCTTT. Amino acid sequence: CASSQEANTEAFF.